The next 23 T cell receptor beta chains were all read from a single sample in a study of vaccination effects on CD4 cells after COVID-19. Repertoires were generated with immunoSEQ multiplex PCR, while TCRdb's copy carries only in-frame clones and drops some. The sample carries around 32,000 clones, roughly 67% recorded once. Their recognized antigens are unknown. Antigen-specific CD4+ T cells expanded by the ViraFEST assay with viral peptide pools were then sequenced. Following 10 days of culture, CD4+ T cells were isolated. The cohort was immunized with two doses of either the BNT162b2 or mRNA-1273 vaccine. Here the sequenced sample was CD4+ T cells from PBMCs cultured with SARS-CoV-2 spike peptides, taken after COVID-19 vaccination. The source is a human donor who received a COVID-19 vaccine.

Relative to its sample, this clone is medium-sized. This chain links TRBV18 with TRBJ1-4; 8 bases line up with TRBD1. This CDR3 is built from 14 residues. Germline loops: CDR1 KGHSH, CDR2 LQKENI. The V segment lost 6 bases and the J segment 7 bases; nucleotides outside the gene matches: 7. The DNA of the CDR3 is TGTGCCAGCTCCTCAGGGACAGGAGGTGAAAAACTGTTTTTT. This codes for CASSSGTGGEKLFF.

This clone was seen a handful of times. The chain combines TRBV12-3 or TRBV12-4 with TRBJ1-1, with D perhaps matching TRBD1 (5 bases). Trimming pared 5 bases from V and 11 bases from J, leaving 15 bases between. The CDR3 consists of 12 residues. DNA of the CDR3: TGTGCCAGCAGTAAGGGACTCCGGAGGGCTTTCTTT. Translation: CASSKGLRRAFF.

V and J are TRBV5-1 and TRBJ2-5; D unresolved. The germline V and J ends were trimmed by 0 bases and 3 bases, with 12 bases remaining between them. CDR3 length equals 15 residues. Germline V gives CDR1 SGHRS, CDR2 YFSETQ. The CDR3 is CASSLGPSKEETQYF. As DNA, the CDR3 is TGCGCCAGCAGCTTGGGGCCCTCCAAGGAAGAGACCCAGTACTTC.

The V call is TRBV5-6, the J call TRBJ1-2; a possible D gene is TRBD1 (5 bases). With 4 bases removed from V and 8 bases from J, the gap between germline ends came to 12 bases. CDR3 length equals 12 residues. Germline CDR1 SGHDT, CDR2 YYEEEE. CDR3 sequence: CASSRGRRGYTF. CDR3 sequence (DNA): TGTGCCAGCAGCCGGGGCCGTAGGGGCTACACCTTC. Using reference TRBV5-6 and TRBJ1-2 for the parts outside the CDR3, the full variable domain is DAGVTQSPTHLIKTRGQQVTLRCSPKSGHDTVSWYQQALGQGPQFIFQYYEEEERQRGNFPDRFSGHQFPNYSSELNVNALLLGDSALYLCASSRGRRGYTFGSGTRLTVV.

The V and J genes are TRBV18 and TRBJ2-1; no clear D gene. V was shortened by 0 bases and J by 6 bases, with 12 bases between the two germline ends. This CDR3 contains 15 residues. Per germline, CDR1 KGHSH and CDR2 LQKENI. This CDR3 reads CASSPPSVLANEQFF. The CDR3 bases are TGTGCCAGCTCACCACCAAGCGTCCTCGCCAATGAGCAGTTCTTC.

This clone has only one observation. This chain uses TRBV2 with TRBJ2-7; unclear D gene. V shed 6 bases and J shed 2 bases, with 17 bases lying between them. CDR3 length: 15 residues. The germline V gene encodes CDR1 SNHLY and CDR2 FYNNEI. CDR3: CASRDVVGSPYEQYF. CDR3 coding DNA: TGTGCCAGCAGGGACGTAGTTGGTAGCCCCTACGAGCAGTACTTC.

The rearrangement uses TRBV9 and TRBJ2-7; 11 bases fit TRBD2. CDR3 length: 16 residues. The junction had 6 bases not matched to a gene; V was cut back by 0 bases and J by 4 bases. The germline V gene has CDR1 SGDLS and CDR2 YYNGEE. In nucleotides, the CDR3 is TGTGCCAGCAGCGTAGCCACTAGCGGGAGTTTTTACGAGCAGTACTTC. Translation gives CASSVATSGSFYEQYF.

This clone was observed a few times. The chain employs TRBV7-9 and TRBJ1-2; D gene ambiguous. V lost 1 base and J lost 6, with 6 bases in between. Germline CDR1 reads SEHNR; CDR2 reads FQNEAQ (reference sequence). The CDR3 is 12 amino acids. The CDR3 DNA follows: TGTGCCAGCAGCTTAGATTTGGATGGCTACACCTTC. It yields the protein CASSLDLDGYTF.

V and J are TRBV6-5 and TRBJ2-1; D is possibly TRBD1 (6 bases). Germline CDR1 is MNHEY and CDR2 is SVGAGI. The germline V and J ends were trimmed by 6 bases and 3 bases, with 6 bases remaining between them. The CDR3 extends over 12 amino acids. CDR3 protein: CASRQGYNEQFF. The CDR3, as DNA: TGTGCCAGCAGACAGGGCTACAATGAGCAGTTCTTC.

The gene calls are TRBV10-2 and TRBJ2-3; D is ambiguous. V gave up 0 bases and J gave up 8 bases, with 9 bases separating them. CDR1 WSHSY and CDR2 SAAADI come from the germline V gene. The CDR3 consists of 13 residues. The CDR3 DNA follows: TGCGCCAGCAGTGAGTCGATTTTCGCTACGCAGTATTTT. Residues: CASSESIFATQYF.

This sequence joins TRBV12-3 or TRBV12-4 and TRBJ2-1; 7 bases are shared with TRBD1. V dropped 6 bases and J dropped 4; count of bases not matched to a gene: 3. This CDR3 comprises 13 residues. CDR3 DNA sequence: TGTGCCAGCAGAACGGGACAGTACAATGAGCAGTTCTTC. Its protein product is CASRTGQYNEQFF.

The V gene is TRBV6-2 or TRBV6-3, the J gene TRBJ2-5; the D is unclear. Trimming shortened V by 4 bases and J by 2 bases, and 2 bases separated the two germline ends. Germline CDR1 and CDR2: MNHEY and SVGEGT. This CDR3 contains 11 residues. The CDR3 loop is CASSSQETQYF. In nucleotides, the CDR3 is TGTGCCAGCAGTTCGCAAGAGACCCAGTACTTC.

This rearrangement joins TRBV13 to TRBJ2-7; D uncertain. The CDR3 is made up of 14 amino acids. CDR1 PRHDT and CDR2 FYEKMQ come from the germline V gene (reference sequence). V lost 3 bases to trimming and J lost 4 bases, with 13 bases between them. CDR3 loop: CASSFKPFFYEQYF. In DNA, the CDR3 is TGTGCCAGCAGCTTTAAGCCTTTCTTTTACGAGCAGTACTTC. Drawing the rest from reference TRBV13 and TRBJ2-7, the complete variable domain is AAGVIQSPRHLIKEKRETATLKCYPIPRHDTVYWYQQGPGQDPQFLISFYEKMQSDKGSIPDRFSAQQFSDYHSELNMSSLELGDSALYFCASSFKPFFYEQYFGPGTRLTVT.

The V and J genes are TRBV7-6 and TRBJ1-6; 7 nucleotides align to TRBD1. Looked up from germline, CDR1 is SGHVS and CDR2 is FNYEAQ. V trimming: 5 bases; J trimming: 5 bases; junction bases outside the gene matches: 3. The CDR3 runs 14 residues. DNA for the CDR3: TGTGCCAGCAGCCCCGGGACAGATAATTCACCCCTCCACTTT. The encoded protein is CASSPGTDNSPLHF.

This clone was seen only a few times. The genes are TRBV7-9 and TRBJ1-4; unclear D gene. V was clipped by 2 bases and J by 2 bases, with 9 bases between them. In germline, CDR1 is SEHNR, CDR2 FQNEAQ (reference sequence). The CDR3 has 15 amino acids. The CDR3 here is CASSLRVGTNEKLFF. CDR3 nucleotides: TGTGCCAGCAGCTTACGTGTGGGGACTAATGAAAAACTGTTTTTT.

The sample holds a few counts of this clone. The chain employs TRBV29-1 and TRBJ1-3; D uncertain. This CDR3 region has 14 residues. Germline loops: CDR1 SQVTM, CDR2 ANQGSEA. V was shortened by 3 bases and J by 2 bases, with 11 bases between the two germline ends. The CDR3 DNA sequence: TGCAGCGTTGATAGTGGCTTAGCTGGAAACACCATATATTTT. Its translation is CSVDSGLAGNTIYF.

The V and J genes are TRBV4-2 and TRBJ1-2; 8 nucleotides line up with TRBD1. CDR1 and CDR2 from the germline V gene are LGHNA and YNFKEQ. V gave up 1 base and J gave up 8 bases; unmatched junction bases: 15. The CDR3 spans 17 residues. CDR3 sequence: CASSQAGGPTGGRGYTF. CDR3 DNA sequence: TGTGCCAGCAGCCAAGCCGGGGGCCCTACAGGGGGTAGGGGCTACACCTTC.

The V call is TRBV19, the J call TRBJ2-3, with 8 nucleotides matching TRBD2. From germline, CDR1 is LNHDA and CDR2 SQIVND (reference sequence). This CDR3 is 14 amino acids long. Trimming cost V 5 bases and J 1 base; bases outside gene matches: 2. The CDR3, as DNA: TGTGCCAGTAGTCCGCGGGAGGGCACAGATACGCAGTATTTT. It is translated as CASSPREGTDTQYF.

This clone was seen a handful of times. The chain combines TRBV7-9 with TRBJ2-3; TRBD1 or TRBD2 may be the D gene (5 bases each). The CDR3 has 17 residues. V lost 5 bases, J lost 0 bases, and 18 bases lay in between. The germline V gene has CDR1 SEHNR and CDR2 FQNEAQ (reference sequence). The CDR3 spells CASSAKRTGPSTDTQYF. CDR3 bases: TGTGCCAGCAGCGCAAAAAGGACGGGGCCTAGCACAGATACGCAGTATTTT.

The chain carries TRBV7-2 and TRBJ2-1; the match to TRBD2 covers 8 bases. The CDR3 contains 16 residues. Germline CDR1 reads SGHTA; CDR2 reads FQGNSA. V trimming: 6 bases; J trimming: 1 base; junction bases outside the gene matches: 8. CDR3 amino acids: CASRHLKRESYNEQFF. CDR3 sequence (DNA): TGTGCCAGCAGACACTTAAAGCGGGAGTCCTACAATGAGCAGTTCTTC.

The chain joins TRBV2 to TRBJ1-1; the D gene is possibly TRBD1 (6 bases). V lost 9 bases and J lost 0, with 14 bases in between. The germline V gene has CDR1 SNHLY and CDR2 FYNNEI. CDR3 length equals 14 residues. This chain's CDR3 is CASTITGLNTEAFF. The CDR3 bases are TGTGCCAGTACGATTACAGGGCTGAACACTGAAGCTTTCTTT.

The chain couples TRBV29-1 to TRBJ1-5; D is ambiguous. The germline V gene has CDR1 SQVTM and CDR2 ANQGSEA. The V end lost 4 bases, the J end lost 2 bases, and 15 bases lay between the germline ends. The CDR3 totals 15 residues. The CDR3 is CSVADGVLGNQPQHF. In nucleotides, the CDR3 is TGCAGCGTTGCTGACGGAGTGTTAGGCAATCAGCCCCAGCATTTT. Using reference TRBV29-1 and TRBJ1-5 for the parts outside the CDR3, the full variable domain is SAVISQKPSRDICQRGTSLTIQCQVDSQVTMMFWYRQQPGQSLTLIATANQGSEATYESGFVIDKFPISRPNLTFSTLTVSNMSPEDSSIYLCSVADGVLGNQPQHFGDGTRLSIL.

This clone was counted only a few times. This rearrangement joins TRBV5-4 to TRBJ2-7, with TRBD2 matching 8 bases. CDR1 and CDR2 from the germline V gene are SGHNT and YYREEE (reference sequence). This CDR3 is 13 amino acids long. After removal of 0 bases from V and 11 bases from J, the junction contained 7 bases not matched to a gene. The chain's CDR3 is CASSLGETGGKYF. The CDR3 DNA reads TGTGCCAGCAGCTTGGGTGAGACGGGGGGGAAGTACTTC.